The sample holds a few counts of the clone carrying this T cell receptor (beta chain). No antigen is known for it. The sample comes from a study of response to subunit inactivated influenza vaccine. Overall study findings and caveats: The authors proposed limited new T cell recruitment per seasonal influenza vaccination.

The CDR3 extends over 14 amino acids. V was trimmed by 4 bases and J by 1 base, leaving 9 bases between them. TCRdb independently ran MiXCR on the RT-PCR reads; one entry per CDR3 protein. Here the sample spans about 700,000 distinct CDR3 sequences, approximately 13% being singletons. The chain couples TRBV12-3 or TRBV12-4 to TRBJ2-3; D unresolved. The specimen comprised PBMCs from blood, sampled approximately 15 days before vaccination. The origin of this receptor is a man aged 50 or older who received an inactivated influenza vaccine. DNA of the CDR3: TGTGCCAGCAGTTCCTTTAGAGGCACAGATACGCAGTATTTT. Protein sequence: CASSSFRGTDTQYF.